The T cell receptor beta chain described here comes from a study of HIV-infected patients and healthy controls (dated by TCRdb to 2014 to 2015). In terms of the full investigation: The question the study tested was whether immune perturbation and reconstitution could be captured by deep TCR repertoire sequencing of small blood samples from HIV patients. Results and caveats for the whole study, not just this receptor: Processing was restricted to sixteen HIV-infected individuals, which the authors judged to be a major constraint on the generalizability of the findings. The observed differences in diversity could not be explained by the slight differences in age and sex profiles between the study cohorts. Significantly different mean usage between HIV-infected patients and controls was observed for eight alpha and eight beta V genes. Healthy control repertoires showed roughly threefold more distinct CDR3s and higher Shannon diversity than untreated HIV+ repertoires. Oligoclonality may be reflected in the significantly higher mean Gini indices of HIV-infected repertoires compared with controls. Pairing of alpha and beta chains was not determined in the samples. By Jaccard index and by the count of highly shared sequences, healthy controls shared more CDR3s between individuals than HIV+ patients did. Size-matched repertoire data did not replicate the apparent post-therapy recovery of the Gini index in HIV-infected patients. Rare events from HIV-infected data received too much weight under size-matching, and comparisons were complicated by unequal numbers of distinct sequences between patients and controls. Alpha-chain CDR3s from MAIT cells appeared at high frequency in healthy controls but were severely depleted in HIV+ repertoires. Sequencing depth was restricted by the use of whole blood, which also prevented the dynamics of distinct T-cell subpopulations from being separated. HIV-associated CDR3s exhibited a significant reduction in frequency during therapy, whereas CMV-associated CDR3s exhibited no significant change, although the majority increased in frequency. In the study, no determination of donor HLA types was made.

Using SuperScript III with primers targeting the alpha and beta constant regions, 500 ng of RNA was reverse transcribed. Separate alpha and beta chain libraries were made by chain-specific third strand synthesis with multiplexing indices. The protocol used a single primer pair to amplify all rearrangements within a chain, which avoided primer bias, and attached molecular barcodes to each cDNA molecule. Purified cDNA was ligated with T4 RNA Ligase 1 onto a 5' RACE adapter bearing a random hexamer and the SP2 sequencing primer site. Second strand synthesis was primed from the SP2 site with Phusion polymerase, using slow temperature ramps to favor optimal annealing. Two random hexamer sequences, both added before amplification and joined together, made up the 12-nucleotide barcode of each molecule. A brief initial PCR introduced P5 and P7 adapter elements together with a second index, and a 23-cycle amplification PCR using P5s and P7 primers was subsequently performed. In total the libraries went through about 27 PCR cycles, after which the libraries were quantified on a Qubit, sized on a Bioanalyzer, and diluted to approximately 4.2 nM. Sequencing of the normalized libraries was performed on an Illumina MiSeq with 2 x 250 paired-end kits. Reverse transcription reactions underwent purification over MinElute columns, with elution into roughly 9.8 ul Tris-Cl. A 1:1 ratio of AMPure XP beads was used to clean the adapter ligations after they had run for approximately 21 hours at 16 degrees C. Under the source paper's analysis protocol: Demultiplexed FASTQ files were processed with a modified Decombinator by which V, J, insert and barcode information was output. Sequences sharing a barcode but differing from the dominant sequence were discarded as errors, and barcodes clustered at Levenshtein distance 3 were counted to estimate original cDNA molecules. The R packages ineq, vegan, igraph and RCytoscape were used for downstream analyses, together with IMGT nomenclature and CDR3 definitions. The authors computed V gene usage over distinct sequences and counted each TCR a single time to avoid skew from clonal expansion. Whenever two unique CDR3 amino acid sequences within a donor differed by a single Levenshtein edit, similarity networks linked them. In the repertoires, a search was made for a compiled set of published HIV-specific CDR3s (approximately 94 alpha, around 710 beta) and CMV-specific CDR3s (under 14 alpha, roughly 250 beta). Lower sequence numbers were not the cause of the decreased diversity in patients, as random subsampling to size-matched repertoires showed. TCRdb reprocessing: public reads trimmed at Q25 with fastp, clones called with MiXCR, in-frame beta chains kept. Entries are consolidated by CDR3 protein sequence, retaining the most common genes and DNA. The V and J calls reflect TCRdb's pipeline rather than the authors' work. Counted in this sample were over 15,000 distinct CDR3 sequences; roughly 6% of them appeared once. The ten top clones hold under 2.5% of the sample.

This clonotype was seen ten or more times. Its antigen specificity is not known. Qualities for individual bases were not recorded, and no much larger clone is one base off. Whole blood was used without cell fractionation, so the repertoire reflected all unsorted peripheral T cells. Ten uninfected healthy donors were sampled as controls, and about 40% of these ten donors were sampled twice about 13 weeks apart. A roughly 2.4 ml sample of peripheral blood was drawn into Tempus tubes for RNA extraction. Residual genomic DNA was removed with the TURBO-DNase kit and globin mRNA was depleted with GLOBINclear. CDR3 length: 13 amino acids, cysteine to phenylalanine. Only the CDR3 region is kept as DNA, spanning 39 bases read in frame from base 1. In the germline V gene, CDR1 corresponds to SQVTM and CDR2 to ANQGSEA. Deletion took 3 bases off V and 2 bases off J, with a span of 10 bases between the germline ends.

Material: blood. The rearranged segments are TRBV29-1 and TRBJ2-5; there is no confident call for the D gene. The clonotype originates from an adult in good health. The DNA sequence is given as TGCAGCGTTGATGCCGCCCGGCAAGAGACCCAGTACTTC. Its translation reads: CSVDAARQETQYF.